This T cell receptor (beta chain) emerged from a study of shared clonotypes between healthy human individuals (dated by TCRdb to 2020 to 2021). About the investigation overall: The cohort comprised a couple of women and a few men aged 18 to 49 years. Between about 0.94 and 10 billion PBMCs per donor were obtained by leukapheresis. Different laboratories and diverse techniques were used to prepare libraries and sequence TCR repertoires, to increase sequencing depth and limit assay-specific biases. Blood TCR repertoires of a handful of healthy adults were deeply sequenced to estimate repertoire size and the extent of clonotype sharing between individuals. Overall study results and their limits: Only blood was sampled, and tissue TCR repertoires likely differ from those in blood. Based on pairwise subsampling, the degree of clonotype sharing among donors was expected to be affected by sequencing depth. Because the study included only a small number of donors, the genetic and exposure-history diversity represented was limited.

Using the deep immunoSEQ assay, multiplex PCR amplified TCR CDR3 regions from genomic DNA. Extracted genomic DNA from each cell subset was spread evenly across all wells of several immunoSEQ 96-well plates, with each plate serving as a replicate. For unsorted PBMC, 250 to 300 ng of genomic DNA, equivalent to about 30,000 T cell genomes, went into each replicate PCR. Ten immunoSEQ deep assay plates were used to sequence the unsorted PBMC genomic DNA. Purified libraries were measured with a Qubit 3.0 fluorometer, size-checked on a Bioanalyzer 2100, and measured again with the KAPA Library Quantification kit. Every immunoSEQ 96-well plate was sequenced on a separate single-read 150-cycle Illumina NextSeq 550 flow cell. Per the source publication's procedure: The immunoSEQ output contained only junctional sequences without quality scores, so filtering could not match that applied to full-length reads. Sequences were annotated with PyIR, a Python wrapper for IgBLAST v1.9, and V/J genes and CDR3 were assigned using IMGT germline references. Reads with weak V/J assignments (E-value above 1e-6), missing CDR3, stop codons, out-of-frame junctions, or ambiguous translated residues were removed. V3J clonotypes were defined by identical inferred V gene, J gene, and CDR3 amino acid sequence. Percentage overlap between repertoires was computed as shared unique clonotypes divided by the size of the smaller repertoire. Richness of each repertoire was evaluated using RTK rarefaction, the Chao1 estimator, and Recon v2.1 estimates of unobserved clonotypes. TCRdb's version of the immuneACCESS table is confined to in-frame rearrangements and falls short of the full clone set. An unresolved V gene accounts for under half of the shortfall where checked; the remainder is of unknown origin. The V and J calls and clone size were taken over from that table, and D and trimming were inferred from the DNA. The sample data list fewer than 500,000 clones, and roughly 79% of these were observed just once. Jointly, the top ten make up around 13% of the sample.

The donors were healthy, HIV-negative adults with no recently reported acute infections or vaccinations. Every donor was a Caucasian adult residing in Nashville, Tennessee, USA. For unsorted samples, tens of millions of PBMCs were counted, and genomic DNA was extracted using the QIAamp DNA Blood Mini kit. After blood collection by leukapheresis, PBMCs were isolated using Ficoll-Histopaque density gradient centrifugation and then cryopreserved in the vapor phase of liquid nitrogen. The V end gives up 4 bases and the J end 5 bases, leaving 7 bases in the junction not matched to a gene. Taken from cysteine to phenylalanine, the CDR3 has 14 residues. Only the CDR3 portion is preserved as DNA: 42 bases, with reading frame beginning at the first base. CDR1 and CDR2 are read off the germline V gene (reference sequence) as SGHKS and YYEKEE. Regarding this clone: It lacks a known antigen. Nothing much larger sits one base from this clone, and base qualities are not available.

The sample taken for sequencing was PBMCs. The clonotype was recovered from a woman aged 35 to 49 in good health. Some clones in this sample may be carry-over from other donors' samples. The sequence is built from TRBV5-5 and TRBJ2-3, and 7 bases in between align with TRBD2. The sequence in DNA is TGTGCCAGCAGCATGGGACTATTGTTAGATACGCAGTATTTT. Its coded protein is CASSMGLLLDTQYF.